The clone carrying this TCR beta chain came up many times. What it recognizes is unknown. Each CDR3 protein gets one entry after TCRdb re-called the 5' RACE reads with MiXCR. The table records tens of thousands of distinct CDR3 sequences, less than 8.5% of them present only once. Trimming at V came to 6 bases and at J to 0 bases, leaving 8 bases not matched to a gene. The length of the CDR3 is 18 residues. This entry is derived from a study of neurological immune-mediated disorders. Findings and limits, study-wide: There were no CDR3 amino acid sequences shared by expanded clones across subjects, a result suggesting private repertoires in all groups.

The chain combines TRBV12-3 or TRBV12-4 with TRBJ2-1; 13 positions match TRBD2. The specimen was PBMCs. This sequence was found in a woman aged 40 to 50 in good health. CDR3 region: CASRPLAGGPGSYNEQFF. CDR3 in DNA: TGTGCCAGCAGGCCACTAGCGGGGGGGCCGGGCTCCTACAATGAGCAGTTCTTC.